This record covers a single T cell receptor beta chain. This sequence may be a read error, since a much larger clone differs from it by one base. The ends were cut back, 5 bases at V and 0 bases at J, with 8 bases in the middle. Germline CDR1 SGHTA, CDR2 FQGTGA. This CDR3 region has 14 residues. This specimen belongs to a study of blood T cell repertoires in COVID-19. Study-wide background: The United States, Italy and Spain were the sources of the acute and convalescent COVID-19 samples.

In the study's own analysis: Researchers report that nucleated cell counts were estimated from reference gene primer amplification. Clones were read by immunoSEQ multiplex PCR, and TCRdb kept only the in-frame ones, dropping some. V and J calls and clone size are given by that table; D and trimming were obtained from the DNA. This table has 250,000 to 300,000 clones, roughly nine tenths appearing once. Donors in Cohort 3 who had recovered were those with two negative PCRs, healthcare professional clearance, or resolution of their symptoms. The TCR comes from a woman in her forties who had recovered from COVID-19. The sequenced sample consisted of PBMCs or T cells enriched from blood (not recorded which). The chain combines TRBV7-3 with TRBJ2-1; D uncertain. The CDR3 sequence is CASSPTSSYNEQFF. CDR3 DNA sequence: TGTGCCAGCAGCCCCACCAGCTCCTACAATGAGCAGTTCTTC.